This TCR beta chain is from a study of blood T cell repertoires in COVID-19. Whole-study context: Acute and convalescent COVID-19 samples came from the United States, Italy and Spain. Sources were T cells, B-cell-depleted T cells, or PBMCs; the material itself was cDNA or gDNA.

Authors' methods: Amplified reference gene primers provided the basis for estimating nucleated cell counts. Sequenced by immunoSEQ multiplex PCR; TCRdb stores in-frame clones only, minus some. For V, J and clone size, that table is used; D and trimming come from the DNA. The sample has about 280,000 clones; roughly 85% are singletons. The CDR3 covers 14 residues. Trimming took 5 bases from V and 1 from J, leaving 12 bases between them. From germline, CDR1 is LGHNT and CDR2 FRNRAP. The sample was peripheral blood. This TCR was sampled from a man aged 50-59 years with active or convalescent COVID-19. V usage is TRBV12-5 and J usage is TRBJ2-7, with D possibly TRBD1 on 5 matching bases. The CDR3 here is CASGTTARSYEQYF. For the CDR3, the DNA is TGTGCTAGTGGTACGACAGCCCGGTCCTACGAGCAGTACTTC.